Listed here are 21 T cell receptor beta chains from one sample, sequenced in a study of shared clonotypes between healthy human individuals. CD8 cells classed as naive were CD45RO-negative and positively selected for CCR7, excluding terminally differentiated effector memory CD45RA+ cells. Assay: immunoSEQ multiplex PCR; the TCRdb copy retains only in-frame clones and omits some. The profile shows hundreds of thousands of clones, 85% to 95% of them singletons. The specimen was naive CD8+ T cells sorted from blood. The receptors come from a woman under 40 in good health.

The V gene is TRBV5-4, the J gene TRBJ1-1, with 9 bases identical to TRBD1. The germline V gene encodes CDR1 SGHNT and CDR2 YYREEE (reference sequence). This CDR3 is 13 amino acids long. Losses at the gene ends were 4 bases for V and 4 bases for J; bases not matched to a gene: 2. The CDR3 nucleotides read TGTGCCAGCAGCCGGGACAGGGTCACTGAAGCTTTCTTT. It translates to CASSRDRVTEAFF.

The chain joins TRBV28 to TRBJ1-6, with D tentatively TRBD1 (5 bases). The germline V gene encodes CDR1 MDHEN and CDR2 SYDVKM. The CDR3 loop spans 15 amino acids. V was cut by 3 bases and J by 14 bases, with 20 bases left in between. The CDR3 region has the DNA TGTGCCAGCAGTTTTGGGGACGGAGATTCATTCACCCTCCACTTT. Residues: CASSFGDGDSFTLHF.

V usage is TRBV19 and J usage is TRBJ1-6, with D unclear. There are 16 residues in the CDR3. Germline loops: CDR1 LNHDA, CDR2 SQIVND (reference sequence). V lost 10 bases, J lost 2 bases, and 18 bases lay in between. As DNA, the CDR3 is TGTGCCACCTCCCCAAGCTTAGCGGCCTATAATTCACCCCTCCACTTT. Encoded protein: CATSPSLAAYNSPLHF.

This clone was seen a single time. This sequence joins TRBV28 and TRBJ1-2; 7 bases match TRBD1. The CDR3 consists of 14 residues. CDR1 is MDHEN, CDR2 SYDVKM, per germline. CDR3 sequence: CATGQLGLNYGYTF. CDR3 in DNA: TGTGCTACGGGACAGCTTGGATTAAACTATGGCTACACCTTC.

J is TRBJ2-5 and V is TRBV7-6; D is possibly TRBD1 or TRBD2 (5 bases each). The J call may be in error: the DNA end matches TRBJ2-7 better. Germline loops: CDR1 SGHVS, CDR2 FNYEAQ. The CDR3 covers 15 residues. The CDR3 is CASSQSWDEAYEQYF. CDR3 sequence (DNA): TGTGCCAGCAGCCAGTCGTGGGACGAAGCCTACGAGCAGTACTTC.

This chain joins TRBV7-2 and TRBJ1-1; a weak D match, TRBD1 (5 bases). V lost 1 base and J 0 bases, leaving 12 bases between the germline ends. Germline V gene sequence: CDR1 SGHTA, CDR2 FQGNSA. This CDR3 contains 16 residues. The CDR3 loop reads CASSLGGRGLNTEAFF. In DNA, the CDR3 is TGTGCCAGCAGCTTAGGGGGTCGGGGCTTGAACACTGAAGCTTTCTTT. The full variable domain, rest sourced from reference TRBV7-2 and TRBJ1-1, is GAGVSQSPSNKVTEKGKDVELRCDPISGHTALYWYRQSLGQGLEFLIYFQGNSAPDKSGLPSDRFSAERTGGSVSTLTIQRTQQEDSAVYLCASSLGGRGLNTEAFFGQGTRLTVV.

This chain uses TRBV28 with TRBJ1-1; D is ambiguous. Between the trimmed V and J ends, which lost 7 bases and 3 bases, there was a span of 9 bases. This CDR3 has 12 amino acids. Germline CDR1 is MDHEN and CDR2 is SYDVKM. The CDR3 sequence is CASTEGDTEAFF. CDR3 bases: TGTGCCAGCACGGAGGGAGACACTGAAGCTTTCTTT.

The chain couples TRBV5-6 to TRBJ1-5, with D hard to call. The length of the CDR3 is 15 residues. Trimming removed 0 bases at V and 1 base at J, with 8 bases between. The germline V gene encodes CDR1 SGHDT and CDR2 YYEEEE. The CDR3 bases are TGTGCCAGCAGCTTGGGAGGACGGAGCAATCAGCCCCAGCATTTT. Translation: CASSLGGRSNQPQHF.

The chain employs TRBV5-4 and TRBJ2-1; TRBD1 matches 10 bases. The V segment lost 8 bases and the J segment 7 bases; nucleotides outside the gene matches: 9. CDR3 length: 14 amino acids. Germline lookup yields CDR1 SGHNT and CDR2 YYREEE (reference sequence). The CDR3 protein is CASKPGQGLNEQFF. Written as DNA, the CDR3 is TGTGCCAGTAAACCGGGACAGGGGTTAAATGAGCAGTTCTTC.

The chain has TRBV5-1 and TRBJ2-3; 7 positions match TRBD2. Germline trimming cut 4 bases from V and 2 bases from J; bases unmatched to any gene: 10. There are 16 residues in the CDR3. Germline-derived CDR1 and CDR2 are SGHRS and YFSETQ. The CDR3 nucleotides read TGCGCCAGCAGCCCCCCAGGAGCGGGAATCACAGATACGCAGTATTTT. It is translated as CASSPPGAGITDTQYF. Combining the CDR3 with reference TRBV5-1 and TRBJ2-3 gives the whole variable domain KAGVTQTPRYLIKTRGQQVTLSCSPISGHRSVSWYQQTPGQGLQFLFEYFSETQRNKGNFPGRFSGRQFSNSRSEMNVSTLELGDSALYLCASSPPGAGITDTQYFGPGTRLTVL.

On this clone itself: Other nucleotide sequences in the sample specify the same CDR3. The CDR3 is CASSLSPGSSYNEQFF. The CDR3 DNA sequence: TGTGCCAGCAGTTTATCTCCCGGGAGCTCCTACAATGAGCAGTTCTTC. The chain joins TRBV27 to TRBJ2-1; weak D call: TRBD2 (6 bases). Germline assignment: CDR1 MNHEY and CDR2 SMNVEV (reference sequence). CDR3 size: 16 residues. V gave up 0 bases and J gave up 0 bases, with 9 bases separating them.

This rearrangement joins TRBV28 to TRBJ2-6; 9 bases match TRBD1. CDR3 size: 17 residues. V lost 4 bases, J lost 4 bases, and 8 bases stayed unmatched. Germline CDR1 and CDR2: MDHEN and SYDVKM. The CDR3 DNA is TGTGCCAGCAGTTACCGGGACAGGGCTCCCGGGGCCAACGTCCTGACTTTC. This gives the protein CASSYRDRAPGANVLTF.

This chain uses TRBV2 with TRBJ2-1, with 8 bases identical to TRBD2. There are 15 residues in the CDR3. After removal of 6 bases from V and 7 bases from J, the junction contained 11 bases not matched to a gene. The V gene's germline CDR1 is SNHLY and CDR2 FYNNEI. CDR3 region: CASRFGAGASNEQFF. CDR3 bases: TGTGCCAGCAGGTTCGGAGCGGGAGCGTCAAATGAGCAGTTCTTC.

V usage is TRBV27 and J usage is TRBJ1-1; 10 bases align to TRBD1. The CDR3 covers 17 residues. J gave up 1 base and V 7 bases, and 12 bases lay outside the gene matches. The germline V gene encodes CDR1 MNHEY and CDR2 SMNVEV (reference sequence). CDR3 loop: CASNPGPGQGTNTEAFF. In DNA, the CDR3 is TGTGCCAGCAATCCCGGGCCGGGACAGGGGACGAACACTGAAGCTTTCTTT.

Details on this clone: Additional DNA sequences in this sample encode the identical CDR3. CDR3 loop: CASKGYNEQFF. CDR3 coding DNA: TGTGCCAGCAAAGGCTACAATGAGCAGTTCTTC. The chain has TRBV28 and TRBJ2-1; D ambiguous. V was shortened by 7 bases and J by 3 bases, with 4 bases between the two germline ends. CDR3 length: 11 amino acids. Germline V gene lookup returns CDR1 MDHEN and CDR2 SYDVKM. Variable domain in full (rest from reference TRBV28 and TRBJ2-1): DVKVTQSSRYLVKRTGEKVFLECVQDMDHENMFWYRQDPGLGLRLIYFSYDVKMKEKGDIPEGYSVSREKKERFSLILESASTNQTSMYLCASKGYNEQFFGPGTRLTVL.

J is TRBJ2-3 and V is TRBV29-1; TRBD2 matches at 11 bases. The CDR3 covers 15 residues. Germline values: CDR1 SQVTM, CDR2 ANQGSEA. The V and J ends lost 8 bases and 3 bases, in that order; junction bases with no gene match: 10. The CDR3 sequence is CSFTMLAGGTDTQYF. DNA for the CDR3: TGCAGCTTTACTATGCTAGCGGGAGGAACAGATACGCAGTATTTT.

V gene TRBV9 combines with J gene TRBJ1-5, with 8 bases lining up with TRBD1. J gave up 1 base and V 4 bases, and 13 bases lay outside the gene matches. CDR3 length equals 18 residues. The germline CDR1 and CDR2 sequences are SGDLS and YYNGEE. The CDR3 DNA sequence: TGTGCCAGCAGCACACTCCTAGGGGGACAGGAAAGCAATCAGCCCCAGCATTTT. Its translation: CASSTLLGGQESNQPQHF.

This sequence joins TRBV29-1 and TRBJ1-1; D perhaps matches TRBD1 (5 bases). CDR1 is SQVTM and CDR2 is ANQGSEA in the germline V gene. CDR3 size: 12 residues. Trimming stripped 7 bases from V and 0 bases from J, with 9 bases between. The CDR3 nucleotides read TGCAGCGGTACAGGAATGAACACTGAAGCTTTCTTT. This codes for CSGTGMNTEAFF.

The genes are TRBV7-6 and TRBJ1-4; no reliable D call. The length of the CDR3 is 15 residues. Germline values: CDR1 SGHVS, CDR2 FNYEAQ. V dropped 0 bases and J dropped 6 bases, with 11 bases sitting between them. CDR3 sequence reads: CASSLATGDYEKLFF. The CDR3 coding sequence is TGTGCCAGCAGCTTAGCAACTGGGGATTATGAAAAACTGTTTTTT.

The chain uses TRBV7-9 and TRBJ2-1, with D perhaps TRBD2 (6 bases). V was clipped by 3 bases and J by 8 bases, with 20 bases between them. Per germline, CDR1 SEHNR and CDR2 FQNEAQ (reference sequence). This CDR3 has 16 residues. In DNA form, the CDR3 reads TGTGCCAGCAGCTTCGAAGGGGAGGAGGGGTCGGATGAGCAGTTCTTC. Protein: CASSFEGEEGSDEQFF.

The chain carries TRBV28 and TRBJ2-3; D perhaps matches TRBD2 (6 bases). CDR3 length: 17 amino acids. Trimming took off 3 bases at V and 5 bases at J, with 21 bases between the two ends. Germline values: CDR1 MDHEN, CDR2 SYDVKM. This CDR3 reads CASSFLSGGKGEDTQYF. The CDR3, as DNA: TGTGCCAGCAGTTTTCTAAGTGGCGGGAAAGGGGAAGATACGCAGTATTTT.